This T cell receptor (beta chain) came from a study of cytomegalovirus exposure and HLA in healthy donors. Per germline, CDR1 SGHRS and CDR2 YFSETQ. Trimming took 3 bases from V and 0 from J; bases not matched to a gene: 3. The CDR3 has 15 amino acids. Notes on the study in general: Overall, about 160 TCR beta chains were annotated as cytomegalovirus-associated.

To note about this clone: Its antigen is still unknown.

Profiled with immunoSEQ multiplex PCR; TCRdb holds only in-frame clones, not every one. The sample records around 200,000 clones, 85% to 90% being singletons. The sequenced sample consisted of PBMCs. The rearrangement uses TRBV5-1 and TRBJ2-7; 10 bases are a match to TRBD1. The TCR was taken from a woman between 18 and 29 years old in good health and CMV-seronegative. The chain's CDR3 is CASSWGQGNSYEQYF. For the CDR3, the DNA is TGCGCCAGCAGCTGGGGACAGGGGAACTCCTACGAGCAGTACTTC. The complete variable domain, with remaining parts taken from reference TRBV5-1 and TRBJ2-7, reads KAGVTQTPRYLIKTRGQQVTLSCSPISGHRSVSWYQQTPGQGLQFLFEYFSETQRNKGNFPGRFSGRQFSNSRSEMNVSTLELGDSALYLCASSWGQGNSYEQYFGPGTRLTVT.